Detailed here is one T cell receptor beta chain. Its matching antigen is unknown. The CDR3 is 19 residues long. Germline trimming cut 5 bases from V and 7 bases from J; bases unmatched to any gene: 16. Per germline, CDR1 MNHEY and CDR2 SVGAGI. The data were obtained in a study of T cell repertoires in aging, cancer and after chemotherapy. Overall study: Donor ages fell into six groups from 30 or younger up to 70 or older.

TCR beta rearrangements were amplified from peripheral blood genomic DNA. TRB rearrangements spanning V, D and J were amplified using mixed TRB-A/B primers. One entry per CDR3 protein results from TCRdb running MiXCR on the multiplex PCR reads. The sample shows 6,700 or so distinct CDR3 sequences, roughly 51% of them seen only once. General study findings and limits: No conclusions about immunological memory after chemotherapy can be drawn from the repertoire data. Age-matched healthy donors had significantly more diverse, less clonal blood TCR repertoires than untreated cancer patients.

The sequenced sample consisted of blood. This sequence was found in a human donor with a solid tumor. V and J are TRBV6-5 and TRBJ2-2, with 13 bases fitting TRBD2. The CDR3 loop is CASSRNPPGLAGRDGELFF. The CDR3 region has the DNA TGTGCCAGCAGTCGAAACCCTCCGGGACTAGCGGGACGGGACGGGGAGCTGTTTTTT.